The 14 T cell receptor beta chains reported below all come from one sample, sequenced in a study of beta chain features in type 1 diabetes. Their antigens remain unidentified. Every isolated RNA sample was fully reverse transcribed, so sequencing captured expressed TCRB transcripts. Method: immunoSEQ multiplex PCR; TCRdb's copy keeps in-frame clones and lacks some. The repertoire holds under 300,000 clones, with 20% as singletons. Study-wide findings and caveats: There was a moderate but significant shortening of TCRB CDR3s in all four CD4+ subsets of Type 1 diabetes patients.

The specimen was naive CD4+ T cells from blood. These receptors were collected from a woman in her thirties or forties with type 1 diabetes.

J is TRBJ1-5 and V is TRBV9; TRBD1 might be the D (6 bases). Germline V gene lookup returns CDR1 SGDLS and CDR2 YYNGEE. The ends were cut back, 4 bases at V and 4 bases at J, with 9 bases in the middle. CDR3 size: 13 residues. CDR3: CASSPQGNQPQHF. In DNA, the CDR3 is TGTGCCAGCAGCCCGCAGGGGAATCAGCCCCAGCATTTT.

The chain has TRBV27 and TRBJ2-5, with a weak D call TRBD1 (7 bases). V shed 4 bases and J shed 2 bases, with 11 bases lying between them. The CDR3 is made up of 14 amino acids. Germline-derived CDR1 and CDR2 are MNHEY and SMNVEV (reference sequence). CDR3 nucleotide sequence: TGTGCCAGCAGTTGGAGGGGGCTGCAAGAGACCCAGTACTTC. This sequence encodes CASSWRGLQETQYF.

This clone was detected only a few times. The chain links TRBV28 to TRBJ2-1, with 7 bases fitting TRBD2. Germline CDR1 reads MDHEN; CDR2 reads SYDVKM. CDR3 length: 17 amino acids. V dropped 3 bases and J dropped 10; count of bases not matched to a gene: 18. The CDR3 region has the DNA TGTGCCAGCAGTTTCGGGAGTCAGTGGGAGGGAGAGGGAGAGCAGTTCTTC. Translated, it gives CASSFGSQWEGEGEQFF.

The chain couples TRBV9 to TRBJ1-2, with no clear D. The CDR3 runs 15 residues. Looked up from germline, CDR1 is SGDLS and CDR2 is YYNGEE. Between the trimmed V and J ends, which lost 4 bases and 7 bases, there was a span of 20 bases. The CDR3 DNA follows: TGTGCCAGCAGCCAAAACCAGGATAGTTGGCGTGGCTACACCTTC. It codes for CASSQNQDSWRGYTF.

This sequence joins TRBV23-1 and TRBJ2-3, with D perhaps matching TRBD1 (6 bases). TRBV23-1 is reported as an ORF; its role is uncertain. The CDR3 has 16 amino acids. With 10 bases removed from V and 1 base from J, the gap between germline ends came to 21 bases. The CDR3 region has the DNA TGCGCCATCACCCGAGGGGGTTCGAGACGCACAGATACGCAGTATTTT. Residues: CAITRGGSRRTDTQYF.

This clone was counted only a few times. The V and J genes are TRBV9 and TRBJ1-4; D remains unclear. Trimming took 0 bases from V and 5 from J, leaving 11 bases between them. Germline V gene sequence: CDR1 SGDLS, CDR2 YYNGEE. This CDR3 contains 15 residues. CDR3 region: CASSVASEGNEKLFF. The CDR3 DNA reads as TGTGCCAGCAGCGTAGCTTCCGAGGGCAATGAAAAACTGTTTTTT.

The chain is built from TRBV6-5 and TRBJ1-1; D is unresolved. V was clipped by 6 bases and J by 8 bases, with 13 bases between them. The CDR3 covers 12 residues. Germline CDR1 MNHEY, CDR2 SVGAGI. The CDR3 loop is CASRPSRAEAFF. CDR3 bases: TGTGCCAGCAGGCCCTCTAGAGCCGAAGCTTTCTTT.

This rearrangement joins TRBV18 to TRBJ1-1; maybe TRBD1 (6 bases). CDR3 length: 14 amino acids. V was shortened by 3 bases and J by 6 bases, with 14 bases between the two germline ends. Germline V gene lookup returns CDR1 KGHSH and CDR2 LQKENI. The CDR3 sequence: CASSPLSGAAEAFF. As DNA, the CDR3 is TGTGCCAGCTCACCTCTTTCAGGGGCGGCTGAAGCTTTCTTT.

This chain joins TRBV7-3 and TRBJ1-1; D not resolved. Trimming stripped 5 bases from V and 1 base from J, with 14 bases between. CDR3 length: 15 amino acids. Germline-derived CDR1 and CDR2 are SGHTA and FQGTGA. Written as DNA, the CDR3 is TGTGCCAGCAGCCCTGGGAGTGATAGGAACACTGAAGCTTTCTTT. This codes for CASSPGSDRNTEAFF. The entire variable domain, with the rest obtained from reference TRBV7-3 and TRBJ1-1, is as follows: GAGVSQTPSNKVTEKGKYVELRCDPISGHTALYWYRQSLGQGPEFLIYFQGTGAADDSGLPNDRFFAVRPEGSVSTLKIQRTERGDSAVYLCASSPGSDRNTEAFFGQGTRLTVV.

V usage is TRBV28 and J usage is TRBJ1-5; D perhaps matches TRBD1 (6 bases). Germline V gene lookup returns CDR1 MDHEN and CDR2 SYDVKM. CDR3 length: 15 residues. The V and J ends lost 2 bases and 5 bases respectively, with 13 bases between them. CDR3 loop: CASSLPPAGDQPQHF. CDR3 bases: TGTGCCAGCAGTTTACCTCCAGCAGGGGATCAGCCCCAGCATTTT.

This clone occurred a few times. The rearrangement uses TRBV28 and TRBJ2-1; 9 positions match TRBD1. The J segment lost 8 bases and the V segment lost 4 bases, leaving 9 bases of the junction unmatched. Germline values: CDR1 MDHEN, CDR2 SYDVKM. The CDR3 loop spans 15 amino acids. The CDR3 coding sequence is TGTGCCAGCAGTTCGCCGGGACAGGGTAGAGATGAGCAGTTCTTC. Protein product: CASSSPGQGRDEQFF.

This clone has only a few counts. The J gene is TRBJ2-2, the V gene TRBV5-4; 7 bases fit TRBD1. CDR1 and CDR2 from the germline V gene are SGHNT and YYREEE (reference sequence). CDR3 size: 15 residues. Trimming took 2 bases from V and 6 from J; bases not matched to a gene: 7. The CDR3 nucleotides read TGTGCCAGCAGCTTCGACAGGGTTCTTTCCGGGGAGCTGTTTTTT. This translates into CASSFDRVLSGELFF.

This clone was counted between two and nine times. The V gene is TRBV7-2, the J gene TRBJ2-1; tentatively, D is TRBD2 (7 bases). The V gene's germline CDR1 is SGHTA and CDR2 FQGNSA. V shed 1 base and J shed 8 bases, with 15 bases lying between them. The CDR3 is 15 amino acids. Written as DNA, the CDR3 is TGTGCCAGCAGCTTAGTGCCGGGGGGCCGGGATGAGCAGTTCTTC. Encoded protein: CASSLVPGGRDEQFF.

This clone has more than one count but fewer than ten. The chain joins TRBV25-1 to TRBJ2-5, with 12 bases matching TRBD2. V was clipped by 10 bases and J by 4 bases; unmatched bases: 4. There are 13 residues in the CDR3. Germline-derived CDR1 and CDR2 are MGHDK and SYGVNS. CDR3 sequence (DNA): TGTGCCACCAGACTAGCGGGGGCAGAGACCCAGTACTTC. Protein product: CATRLAGAETQYF.